This T cell receptor beta chain was documented in a study of shared clonotypes between healthy human individuals. Study-wide findings and caveats: Clonotype sharing among donors, it was expected, would be affected by sequencing depth.

A remark on this clone: The antigen remains undetermined.

From germline, CDR1 is LNHDA and CDR2 SQIVND (reference sequence). Trimming took 6 bases from V and 1 from J, leaving 7 bases between them. This CDR3 has 13 amino acids. Deep-level settings were used for running the assay. TCRdb's copy holds only in-frame clones and misses some; the assay was immunoSEQ multiplex PCR. The profile shows approximately 1,500,000 clones, 98% of them singletons. This chain connects TRBV19 to TRBJ1-5; D is undetermined. Material: naive CD4+ T cells sorted from blood. Subset noted: CD45RA+ positively selected. This TCR came from a man aged 25 to 40 in good health. CDR3 residues: CASRARSNQPQHF. CDR3 nucleotide sequence: TGTGCCAGTAGGGCGAGGAGCAATCAGCCCCAGCATTTT.